This TCR beta chain was sequenced for a study of long-term antiretroviral therapy in people with HIV. The wider study: The earliest samples came about a decade before the 2015 immediate-ART recommendation. The study's findings and limits: Post-ART, diversity grew, though it stayed under transplant donor control levels. Blood dates from 2004 to 2017, possibly under older ART regimens. Clones with expansion before ART led the repertoire at all time points.

The CDR3 sequence is 14 residues long. V was trimmed by 2 bases and J by 6 bases, leaving 10 bases between them. Germline CDR1 MDHEN, CDR2 SYDVKM. On this clone itself: The antigen is unknown.

The assay used was immunoSEQ (version v3.0), run at survey level. Profiled with immunoSEQ multiplex PCR; TCRdb holds only in-frame clones, not every one. The data contain roughly 20,000 clones, more than 75% of them seen just once; the ten biggest clones take up about 10%. The sequencing here drew on unsorted PBMCs, taken 0.5 years after starting antiretroviral therapy. V gene TRBV28 combines with J gene TRBJ2-2; D not resolved. The clonotype originates from a man aged 35 to 55 with HIV. CDR3 sequence reads: CASSLLTDSGELFF. The CDR3 region has the DNA TGTGCCAGCAGTTTACTAACAGACTCCGGGGAGCTGTTTTTT.